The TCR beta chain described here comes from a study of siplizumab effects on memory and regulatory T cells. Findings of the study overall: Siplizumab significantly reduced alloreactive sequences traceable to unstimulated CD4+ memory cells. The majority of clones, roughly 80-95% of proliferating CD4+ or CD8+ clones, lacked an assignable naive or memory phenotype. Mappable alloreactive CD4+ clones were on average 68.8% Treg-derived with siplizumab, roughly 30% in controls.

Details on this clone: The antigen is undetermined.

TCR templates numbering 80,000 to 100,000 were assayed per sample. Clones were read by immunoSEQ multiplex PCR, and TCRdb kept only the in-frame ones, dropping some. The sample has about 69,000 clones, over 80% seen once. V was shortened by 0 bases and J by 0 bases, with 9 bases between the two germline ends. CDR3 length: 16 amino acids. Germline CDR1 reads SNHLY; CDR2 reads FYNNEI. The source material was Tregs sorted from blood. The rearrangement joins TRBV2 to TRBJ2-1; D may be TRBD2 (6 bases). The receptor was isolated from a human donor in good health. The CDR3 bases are TGTGCCAGCAGTGAAGCGGGAGGCCTCTCCTACAATGAGCAGTTCTTC. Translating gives CASSEAGGLSYNEQFF.